What follows are 13 T cell receptor beta chains derived from one specimen sequenced in a study of yellow fever vaccine responses in identical twins. TCRdb reanalysed the RT-PCR reads using MiXCR and keeps one entry per CDR3 protein. The repertoire holds roughly 1,400 distinct CDR3 sequences, with about 92% as singletons. This specimen consisted of T cells from blood (PBMCs), unsorted or a sorted subset (not recorded which), obtained before or after yellow fever vaccination (not recorded which). These TCRs come from a young woman who received the yellow fever vaccine.

The chain carries TRBV20-1 and TRBJ2-2; D gene unclear. The CDR3 consists of 14 residues. Trimming took off 5 bases at V and 4 bases at J, with 14 bases between the two ends. Germline V lookup: CDR1 DFQATT, CDR2 SNEGSKA (reference sequence). The CDR3 protein is CSASLASGTGELFF. In nucleotides, the CDR3 is TGCAGTGCTTCTCTTGCGTCGGGCACCGGGGAGCTGTTTTTT.

This clonotype was observed a single time. V gene TRBV11-1 combines with J gene TRBJ2-2; TRBD2 is a possible D gene (6 bases). In germline, CDR1 is SGHAT, CDR2 FQDESV (reference sequence). This CDR3 spans 14 amino acids. V was shortened by 5 bases and J by 7 bases, with 14 bases between the two germline ends. CDR3 residues: CASSPPSAGGELFF. The CDR3 bases are TGTGCCAGCAGCCCCCCTAGCGCGGGCGGGGAGCTGTTTTTT.

The V gene is TRBV28, the J gene TRBJ1-5; D ambiguous. The V end was cut by 8 bases, the J end by 4 bases, with 9 bases between. CDR3 size: 12 residues. Germline CDR1 and CDR2: MDHEN and SYDVKM. As DNA, the CDR3 is TGTGCCAGCTTCACACAGAATCAGCCCCAGCATTTT. Residues: CASFTQNQPQHF.

The chain links TRBV12-3 or TRBV12-4 to TRBJ2-7, with D unresolved. Trimming pared 4 bases from V and 6 bases from J, leaving 13 bases between. This CDR3 has 13 amino acids. The CDR3 DNA reads as TGTGCCAGCAGTTCCCTAGATGCCGCCGAGCAGTACTTC. It translates to CASSSLDAAEQYF.

The chain has TRBV12-3 or TRBV12-4 and TRBJ2-1; 8 nucleotides line up with TRBD1. V was pared by 5 bases and J by 8 bases, with 5 bases of the junction left unmatched. This CDR3 region has 13 residues. In DNA form, the CDR3 reads TGTGCCAGCAGTCTCACAGGGGGTGATGAGCAGTTCTTC. Its translation is CASSLTGGDEQFF.

The J gene is TRBJ2-7, the V gene TRBV4-2; 8 positions match TRBD2. Germline assignment: CDR1 LGHNA and CDR2 YNFKEQ. V dropped 2 bases and J dropped 5; count of bases not matched to a gene: 8. CDR3 length: 15 amino acids. The CDR3 coding sequence is TGTGCCAGCAGCCAACAGTTCGGGGGGGGCGACGAGCAGTACTTC. This codes for CASSQQFGGGDEQYF.

The chain couples TRBV2 to TRBJ2-1; no reliable D call. Trimming removed 7 bases at V and 0 bases at J, with 4 bases between. The germline V gene has CDR1 SNHLY and CDR2 FYNNEI. The CDR3 is 12 amino acids. The CDR3 reads CASKGSYNEQFF. In DNA, the CDR3 is TGTGCCAGCAAAGGCTCCTACAATGAGCAGTTCTTC.

J is TRBJ1-5 and V is TRBV6-1; 8 positions match TRBD1. The length of the CDR3 is 14 residues. Germline CDR1 is MNHNS and CDR2 is SASEGT. J was trimmed by 3 bases and V by 6 bases; bases with no gene match: 4. The CDR3: CASSLTGDNQPQHF. As DNA, the CDR3 is TGTGCCAGCAGCTTGACAGGGGACAATCAGCCCCAGCATTTT.

This sequence joins TRBV7-6 and TRBJ2-7; 8 bases line up with TRBD2. CDR1 is SGHVS and CDR2 is FNYEAQ in the germline V gene. CDR3 length: 15 amino acids. The trim removed 2 bases at V and 4 bases at J, leaving 7 bases unmatched. CDR3 DNA: TGTGCCAGCAGCTTATCGGGGGGGATTGGTTACGAGCAGTACTTC. Its translation: CASSLSGGIGYEQYF.

The gene calls are TRBV15 and TRBJ2-5; TRBD2 is a possible D gene (6 bases). The CDR3 is 15 amino acids. Trimming shortened V by 3 bases and J by 1 base, and 12 bases separated the two germline ends. Germline V gene lookup returns CDR1 LNHNV and CDR2 YYDKDF (reference sequence). The CDR3 reads CATSSTAGGQETQYF. The CDR3 DNA reads as TGTGCCACCAGCAGCACCGCCGGGGGCCAAGAGACCCAGTACTTC.

V usage is TRBV29-1 and J usage is TRBJ1-2; D is uncertain. This CDR3 has 10 amino acids. Germline CDR1 SQVTM, CDR2 ANQGSEA. Trimming shortened V by 4 bases and J by 8 bases, and 8 bases separated the two germline ends. CDR3 loop: CSVAAGGYTF. DNA of the CDR3: TGCAGCGTTGCCGCGGGAGGCTACACCTTC.

V is TRBV18 and J is TRBJ1-5; a possible D gene is TRBD1 (5 bases). Germline V gives CDR1 KGHSH, CDR2 LQKENI. This CDR3 contains 15 residues. With 1 base removed from V and 7 bases from J, the gap between germline ends came to 14 bases. The CDR3 nucleotides read TGTGCCAGCTCACCACACGACACGGGGGAACAGCCCCAGCATTTT. This gives the protein CASSPHDTGEQPQHF.

This chain uses TRBV4-1 with TRBJ2-1; D might be TRBD2 (5 bases). V was cut by 0 bases and J by 0 bases, with 9 bases left in between. The CDR3 is 16 amino acids. Per germline, CDR1 MGHRA and CDR2 YSYEKL. The CDR3, as DNA: TGCGCCAGCAGCCAAGAATGGACTTCCTCCTACAATGAGCAGTTCTTC. This encodes CASSQEWTSSYNEQFF.